This is a list of T cell receptor beta chains from one sample in a study of blood T cell repertoires in COVID-19. Data came from immunoSEQ multiplex PCR; TCRdb stores just in-frame clones and leaves some out. The sample shows over 250,000 clones, under 90% of them seen only once. Sequencing used peripheral blood. The receptors shown here come from a man between 50 and 59 years old with acute or convalescent COVID-19. Each CDR3 is given with its conserved first and last residue. D genes are given only for firm matches. Clone sizes are given selectively: once, few, many, or a class where the clone is expanded.

J gene,D gene,clone size,V gene,CDR3 DNA,CDR3 protein
TRBJ1-2,TRBD1,NA,TRBV6-4,TGTGCCAGCAGTCCAGGGGGTGACTATGGCTACACCTTC,CASSPGGDYGYTF
TRBJ2-7,NA,NA,TRBV12-3/TRBV12-4,TGTGCCAGCAGTTTATCAGGGATAGTCGAGCAGTACTTC,CASSLSGIVEQYF
TRBJ1-3,NA,NA,TRBV18,TGTGCCAGCTCACCACGCAGGGGATTCTCTGGAAACACCATATATTTT,CASSPRRGFSGNTIYF
TRBJ1-1,NA,NA,TRBV10-3,TGTGCCATCAGTGAGATGGGGGGACCGAACACTGAAGCTTTCTTT,CAISEMGGPNTEAFF
TRBJ2-2,NA,NA,TRBV10-3,TGTGCCATCAGTGAGTCGCCCGAGTACACCGGGGAGCTGTTTTTT,CAISESPEYTGELFF
TRBJ2-7,TRBD2,once,TRBV5-1,TGCGCCAGCAGCCCCAATAGCGGGGGGGCCAACGAGCAGTACTTC,CASSPNSGGANEQYF
TRBJ1-2,NA,NA,TRBV19,TGTGCCAGTAGTACCGTAGGGGCAGGGGATTCTAACTATGGCTACACCTTC,CASSTVGAGDSNYGYTF
TRBJ1-5,NA,NA,TRBV2,TGTGCCAGCATCGACGGAGAGGGTCAGCCCCAGCATTTT,CASIDGEGQPQHF
TRBJ2-1,TRBD2,NA,TRBV10-3,TGTGCCATCAGACCCAACCCGACTAGCGGGGGGCCAGGCGAGCAGTTCTTC,CAIRPNPTSGGPGEQFF
TRBJ2-3,TRBD2,NA,TRBV11-1,TGTGCCAGCAGATCCCGCGGGGGGGAGTTAGATACGCAGTATTTT,CASRSRGGELDTQYF
TRBJ1-4,NA,NA,TRBV19,TGTGCCAGTAGTACCACGCCCGGGAGGGTTGTGGGGCGAAAACTGTTTTTT,CASSTTPGRVVGRKLFF
TRBJ1-5,NA,NA,TRBV2,TGTGCCAGCAGTGACAGGGTAAGCAATCAGCCCCAGCATTTT,CASSDRVSNQPQHF
TRBJ1-6,NA,NA,TRBV7-2,TGTGCCAGCAGCGTTTACTCCTCGGGGTCACCCCTCCACTTT,CASSVYSSGSPLHF
TRBJ1-2,NA,NA,TRBV5-1,TGCGCCAGCGGAGAAGGCCTCGGTGGTGGCTACACCTTC,CASGEGLGGGYTF
TRBJ1-1,TRBD1,NA,TRBV11-2,TGTGCCAGCAGCTTGGTGCAGACAGGGGCGACTGAAGCTTTCTTT,CASSLVQTGATEAFF
TRBJ1-5,NA,NA,TRBV15,TGTGCCACCAGCAGAGAGGTGCGGCCCCAGCATTTT,CATSREVRPQHF
TRBJ2-1,NA,NA,TRBV2,TGTGCCAGCAGGAACCGGAGGACGTCTTACAATGAGCAGTTCTTC,CASRNRRTSYNEQFF
TRBJ2-1,TRBD1,NA,TRBV9,TGTGCCAGCAGCCCGACAGGGGACTCCTACAATGAGCAGTTCTTC,CASSPTGDSYNEQFF
TRBJ1-3,TRBD1,NA,TRBV10-3,TGTGCCATCAGGGGACAGGGCACTGGAAACACCATATATTTT,CAIRGQGTGNTIYF
TRBJ2-7,NA,NA,TRBV12-3/TRBV12-4,TGTGCCAGCAGTCCCCCAGGGATGTACGAGCAGTACTTC,CASSPPGMYEQYF
TRBJ1-6,TRBD1,NA,TRBV7-9,TGTGCCAGCAGCGGGACAGGGAAGTGGGCTTCACCCCTCCACTTT,CASSGTGKWASPLHF
TRBJ1-4,NA,NA,TRBV7-2,TGTGCCAGCAGCTTAACCGGGGGGGATCAACTGTTTTTT,CASSLTGGDQLFF
TRBJ2-2,TRBD2,NA,TRBV10-3,TGTGCCATCAGTGGCGGGGGGAGCGGGAACACCGGGGAGCTGTTTTTT,CAISGGGSGNTGELFF
TRBJ1-1,TRBD1,NA,TRBV9,TGTGCCAGCAGCGAACAGGGGGGCCCGGAGAACACTGAAGCTTTCTTT,CASSEQGGPENTEAFF
TRBJ1-2,NA,NA,TRBV14,TGTGCCAGCAGCCCTTCGGGGGGGGTACACTATGGCTACACCTTC,CASSPSGGVHYGYTF
TRBJ2-1,NA,NA,TRBV2,TGTGCCAGCACCCAAAGCCTTAACGGGAATGAGCAGTTCTTC,CASTQSLNGNEQFF
TRBJ1-2,NA,NA,TRBV29-1,TGCAGCGTTCCCGACGACAAGGCCCCCGGGATCCTATGGGGCTACACCTTC,CSVPDDKAPGILWGYTF
TRBJ1-6,TRBD1,once,TRBV27,TGTGCCAGCAGTTCGCCCCACAGGGGCGGATCACCCCTCCACTTT,CASSSPHRGGSPLHF
TRBJ2-7,NA,NA,TRBV18,TGTGCCAGCTCACCTTACGAGGTGCCCCACGAGCAGTACTTC,CASSPYEVPHEQYF
TRBJ2-1,TRBD2,NA,TRBV2,TGTGCCAGCAGAGCTAGTAGGCGGGGGGGCCGAGATGAGCAGTTCTTC,CASRASRRGGRDEQFF
TRBJ1-3,NA,once,TRBV27,TGTGCCAGCAGTTTATTAGGGTTAGGAGGCACCATATATTTT,CASSLLGLGGTIYF
TRBJ2-5,NA,NA,TRBV30,TGTGCCTGGAGTGTTGCCAGGGAAGTGACCCAGTACTTC,CAWSVAREVTQYF
TRBJ1-4,NA,once,TRBV7-8,TGTGCCAGCAGCTTAATGACAGCGCCAACTAATGAAAAACTGTTTTTT,CASSLMTAPTNEKLFF
TRBJ1-6,TRBD1,NA,TRBV10-3,TGTGCCATCAGTGAACAGGGGGCTATCTATAATTCACCCCTCCACTTT,CAISEQGAIYNSPLHF
TRBJ1-5,NA,NA,TRBV6-5,TGTGCCAGCAGTTCAACAGGGCCTCAGCCCCAGCATTTT,CASSSTGPQPQHF
TRBJ2-7,NA,NA,TRBV6-5,TGTGCCAGCACTTCAGGCCCCCTCTACGAGCAGTACTTC,CASTSGPLYEQYF
TRBJ2-5,NA,NA,TRBV7-7,TGTGCTAGCAGCTTAGCCTATACACAGGCCCTAGAGACCCAGTACTTC,CASSLAYTQALETQYF
TRBJ1-4,NA,NA,TRBV5-8,TGTGCCAGCAGCTCGGGGGGGAGGCCAACTAATGAAAAACTGTTTTTT,CASSSGGRPTNEKLFF
TRBJ1-2,NA,NA,TRBV14,TGTGCCAGCAGCGTCCAGGGCTCCGGCGGCTACACCTTC,CASSVQGSGGYTF